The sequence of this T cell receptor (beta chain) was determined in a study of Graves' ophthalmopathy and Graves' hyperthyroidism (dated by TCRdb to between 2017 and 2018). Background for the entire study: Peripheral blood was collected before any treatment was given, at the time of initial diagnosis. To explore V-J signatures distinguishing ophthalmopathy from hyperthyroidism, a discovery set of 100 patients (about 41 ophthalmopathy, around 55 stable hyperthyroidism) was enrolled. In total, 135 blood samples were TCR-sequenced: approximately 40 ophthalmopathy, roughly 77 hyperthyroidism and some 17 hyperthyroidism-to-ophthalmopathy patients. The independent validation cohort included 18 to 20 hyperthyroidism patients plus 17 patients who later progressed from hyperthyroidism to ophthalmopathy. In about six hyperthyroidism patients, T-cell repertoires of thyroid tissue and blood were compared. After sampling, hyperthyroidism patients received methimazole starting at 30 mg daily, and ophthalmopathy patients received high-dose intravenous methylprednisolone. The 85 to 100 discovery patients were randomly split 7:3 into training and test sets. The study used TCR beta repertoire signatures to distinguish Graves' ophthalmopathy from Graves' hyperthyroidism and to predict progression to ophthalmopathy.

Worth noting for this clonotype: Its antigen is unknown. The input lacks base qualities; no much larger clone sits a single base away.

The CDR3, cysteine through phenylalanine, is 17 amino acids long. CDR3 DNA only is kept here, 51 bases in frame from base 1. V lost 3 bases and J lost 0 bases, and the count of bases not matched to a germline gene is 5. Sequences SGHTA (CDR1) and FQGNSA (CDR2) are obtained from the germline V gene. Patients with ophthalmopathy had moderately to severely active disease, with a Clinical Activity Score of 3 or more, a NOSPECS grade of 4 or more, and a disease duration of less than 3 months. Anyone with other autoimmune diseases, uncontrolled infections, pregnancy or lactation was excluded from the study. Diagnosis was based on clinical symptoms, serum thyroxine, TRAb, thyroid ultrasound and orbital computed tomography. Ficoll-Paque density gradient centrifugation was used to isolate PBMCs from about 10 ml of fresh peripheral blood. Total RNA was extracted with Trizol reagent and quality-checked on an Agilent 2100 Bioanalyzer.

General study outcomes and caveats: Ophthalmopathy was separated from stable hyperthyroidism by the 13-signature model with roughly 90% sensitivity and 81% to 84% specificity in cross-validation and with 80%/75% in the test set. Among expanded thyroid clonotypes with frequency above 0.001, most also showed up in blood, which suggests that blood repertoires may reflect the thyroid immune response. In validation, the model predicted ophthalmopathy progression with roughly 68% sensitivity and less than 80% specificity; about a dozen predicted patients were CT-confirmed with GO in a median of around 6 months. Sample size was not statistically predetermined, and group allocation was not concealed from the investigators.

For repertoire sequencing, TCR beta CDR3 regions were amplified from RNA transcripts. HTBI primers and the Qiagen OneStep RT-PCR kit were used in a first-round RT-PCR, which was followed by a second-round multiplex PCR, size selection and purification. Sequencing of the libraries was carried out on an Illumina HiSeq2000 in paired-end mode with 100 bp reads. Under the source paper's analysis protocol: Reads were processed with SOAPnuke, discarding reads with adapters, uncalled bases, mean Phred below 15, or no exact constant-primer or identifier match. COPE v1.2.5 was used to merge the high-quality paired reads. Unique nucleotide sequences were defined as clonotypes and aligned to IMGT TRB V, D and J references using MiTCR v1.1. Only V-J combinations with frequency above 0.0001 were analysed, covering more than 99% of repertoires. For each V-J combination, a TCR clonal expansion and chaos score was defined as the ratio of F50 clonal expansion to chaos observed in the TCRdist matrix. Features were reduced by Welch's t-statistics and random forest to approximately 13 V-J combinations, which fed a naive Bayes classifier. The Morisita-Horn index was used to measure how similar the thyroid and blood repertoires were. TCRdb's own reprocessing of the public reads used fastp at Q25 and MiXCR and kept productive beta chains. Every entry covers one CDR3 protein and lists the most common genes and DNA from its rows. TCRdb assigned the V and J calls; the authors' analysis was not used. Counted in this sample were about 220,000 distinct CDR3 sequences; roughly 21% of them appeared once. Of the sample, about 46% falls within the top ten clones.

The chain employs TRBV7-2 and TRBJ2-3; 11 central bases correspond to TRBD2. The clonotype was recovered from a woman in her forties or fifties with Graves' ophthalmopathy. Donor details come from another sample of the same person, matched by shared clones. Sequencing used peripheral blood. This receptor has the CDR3 CASSFGTSGASTDTQYF. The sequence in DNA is TGTGCCAGCAGCTTTGGGACTAGCGGAGCTAGCACAGATACGCAGTATTTT.